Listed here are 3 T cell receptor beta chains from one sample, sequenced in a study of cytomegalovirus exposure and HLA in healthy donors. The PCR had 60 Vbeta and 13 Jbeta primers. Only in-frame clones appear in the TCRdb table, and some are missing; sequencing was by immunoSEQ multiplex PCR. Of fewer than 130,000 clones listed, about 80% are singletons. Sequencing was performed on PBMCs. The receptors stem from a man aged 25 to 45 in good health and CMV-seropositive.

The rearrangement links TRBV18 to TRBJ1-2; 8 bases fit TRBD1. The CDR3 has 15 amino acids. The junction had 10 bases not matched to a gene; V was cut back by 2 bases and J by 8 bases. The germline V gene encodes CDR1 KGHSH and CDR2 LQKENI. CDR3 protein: CASSPNERQGKGYTF. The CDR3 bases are TGTGCCAGCTCACCAAACGAGAGACAGGGGAAGGGCTACACCTTC.

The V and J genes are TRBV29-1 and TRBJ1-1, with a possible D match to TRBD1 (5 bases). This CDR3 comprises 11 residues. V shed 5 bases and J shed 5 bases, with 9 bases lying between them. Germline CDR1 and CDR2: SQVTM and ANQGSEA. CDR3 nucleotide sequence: TGCAGCGTTACAGGCAGAACTGAAGCTTTCTTT. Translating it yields CSVTGRTEAFF.

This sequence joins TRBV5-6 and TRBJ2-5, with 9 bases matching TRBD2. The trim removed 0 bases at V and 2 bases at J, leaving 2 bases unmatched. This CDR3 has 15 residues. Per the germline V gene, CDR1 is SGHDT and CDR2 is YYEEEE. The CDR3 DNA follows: TGTGCCAGCAGCTTGGCCAGCGGGGGGCAAGAGACCCAGTACTTC. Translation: CASSLASGGQETQYF.